The rows below give T cell receptor beta chains drawn from one sample of a study of blood T cell repertoires in COVID-19. Generated by immunoSEQ multiplex PCR, the TCRdb table keeps only in-frame clones and is missing some. The profile shows about 240,000 clones, roughly nine tenths of them singletons. The sample taken for sequencing was peripheral blood. The receptors stem from a man aged 55 to 69 with acute or convalescent COVID-19. The CDR3 runs from the conserved cysteine through the conserved F or W. The D gene is left open where the match is weak.

v_gene: TRBV27
d_gene: NA
CDR3aa: CASSIGDSNQPQHF

v_gene: TRBV4-1
d_gene: NA
CDR3aa: CASSQPTRNTEAFF

v_gene: TRBV6-5
d_gene: NA
CDR3aa: CASSYSPAGVETQYF

v_gene: TRBV28
d_gene: NA
CDR3aa: CASTVSGAYEQYF

v_gene: TRBV12-5
d_gene: TRBD2
CDR3aa: CASGEAGGLDNEQFF

v_gene: TRBV27
d_gene: NA
CDR3aa: CASSLSRLQGNYEQYF

v_gene: TRBV6-2/TRBV6-3
d_gene: NA
CDR3aa: CASSTDKTDTQYF

v_gene: TRBV27
d_gene: TRBD1
CDR3aa: CASSSIGQGKDTQYF

v_gene: TRBV4-3
d_gene: NA
CDR3aa: CASSQGPVGSGPQHF

v_gene: TRBV1
d_gene: NA
CDR3aa: CTSRPPPANSYNEQFF

v_gene: TRBV7-2
d_gene: TRBD2
CDR3aa: CASSSLAGSGADTQYF

v_gene: TRBV24-1
d_gene: TRBD1
CDR3aa: CATGTGGVGTDTQYF

v_gene: TRBV28
d_gene: NA
CDR3aa: CASSLDTRGFGGNQPQHF

v_gene: TRBV4-1
d_gene: NA
CDR3aa: CASSQDRLPTNEQFF

v_gene: TRBV29-1
d_gene: NA
CDR3aa: CSVSPSSYNEQFF

v_gene: TRBV7-3
d_gene: TRBD1
CDR3aa: CASSPNRGRNLPGGRYNEQFF

v_gene: TRBV18
d_gene: TRBD1
CDR3aa: CASSTGDGGQPQHF

v_gene: TRBV6-6
d_gene: TRBD1
CDR3aa: CASSYSYRGNQPQHF

v_gene: TRBV4-2
d_gene: NA
CDR3aa: CASSQGLRGNNEQFF

v_gene: TRBV27
d_gene: NA
CDR3aa: CASRRQSPVNTEAFF

v_gene: TRBV7-3
d_gene: NA
CDR3aa: CASSLSENTEAFF

v_gene: TRBV27
d_gene: NA
CDR3aa: CASSSAGAYTEAFF

v_gene: TRBV7-2
d_gene: TRBD2
CDR3aa: CASSLVIAGGYEQYF

v_gene: TRBV28
d_gene: NA
CDR3aa: CASSRVAFRASAGYEQYF

v_gene: TRBV3-1/TRBV3-2
d_gene: NA
CDR3aa: CASSQATTGLSTDTQYF

v_gene: TRBV11-2
d_gene: TRBD2
CDR3aa: CASSYGTSGTYEQYF

v_gene: TRBV28
d_gene: NA
CDR3aa: CASSLSVNNSPLHF

v_gene: TRBV14
d_gene: NA
CDR3aa: CASSQEEGEEKLFF

v_gene: TRBV30
d_gene: NA
CDR3aa: CAWSVPGQKTYEQYF

v_gene: TRBV19
d_gene: NA
CDR3aa: CASSIVEGSNQPQHF

v_gene: TRBV12-3/TRBV12-4
d_gene: NA
CDR3aa: CATRGGYGYTF

v_gene: TRBV6-2/TRBV6-3
d_gene: TRBD2
CDR3aa: CASSPRLAGDGTDTQYF

v_gene: TRBV29-1
d_gene: NA
CDR3aa: CSANGWGSYKQGDTEAFF

v_gene: TRBV5-6
d_gene: TRBD1
CDR3aa: CASSLWRTGATYEQYF

v_gene: TRBV6-5
d_gene: TRBD1
CDR3aa: CASSPGQGVYGYTF

v_gene: TRBV19
d_gene: NA
CDR3aa: CASSIGQGDNEQFF

v_gene: TRBV5-6
d_gene: TRBD1
CDR3aa: CASSWARQGAYEQYF